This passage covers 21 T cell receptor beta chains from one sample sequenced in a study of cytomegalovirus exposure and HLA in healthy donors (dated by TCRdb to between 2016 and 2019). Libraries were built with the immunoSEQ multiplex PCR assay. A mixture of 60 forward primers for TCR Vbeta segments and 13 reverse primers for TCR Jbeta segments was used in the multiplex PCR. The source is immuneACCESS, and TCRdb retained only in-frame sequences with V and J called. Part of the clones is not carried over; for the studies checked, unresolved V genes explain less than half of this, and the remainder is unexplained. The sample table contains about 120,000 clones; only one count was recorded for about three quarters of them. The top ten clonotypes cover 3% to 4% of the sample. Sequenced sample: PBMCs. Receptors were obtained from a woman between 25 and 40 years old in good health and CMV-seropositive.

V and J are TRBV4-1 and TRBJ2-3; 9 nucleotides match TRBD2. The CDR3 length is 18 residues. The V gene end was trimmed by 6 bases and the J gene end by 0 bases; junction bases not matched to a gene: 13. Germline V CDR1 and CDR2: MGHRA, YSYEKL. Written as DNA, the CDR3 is TGCGCCAGCAGTCCCCTAGCGGGGAAACGTACTAGCACAGATACGCAGTATTTT. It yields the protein CASSPLAGKRTSTDTQYF.

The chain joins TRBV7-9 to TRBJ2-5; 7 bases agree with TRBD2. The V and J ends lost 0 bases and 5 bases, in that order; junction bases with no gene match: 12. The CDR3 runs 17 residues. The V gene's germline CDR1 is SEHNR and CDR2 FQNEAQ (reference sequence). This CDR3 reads CASSLAWGGPHVETQYF. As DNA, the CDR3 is TGTGCCAGCAGCTTAGCGTGGGGGGGTCCCCATGTGGAGACCCAGTACTTC.

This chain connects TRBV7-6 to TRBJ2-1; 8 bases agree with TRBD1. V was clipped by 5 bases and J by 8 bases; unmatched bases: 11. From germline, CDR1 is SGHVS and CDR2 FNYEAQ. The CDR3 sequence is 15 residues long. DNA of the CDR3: TGTGCCAGCAGCAACCCCGGGACAGGAGCCCATGAGCAGTTCTTC. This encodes CASSNPGTGAHEQFF.

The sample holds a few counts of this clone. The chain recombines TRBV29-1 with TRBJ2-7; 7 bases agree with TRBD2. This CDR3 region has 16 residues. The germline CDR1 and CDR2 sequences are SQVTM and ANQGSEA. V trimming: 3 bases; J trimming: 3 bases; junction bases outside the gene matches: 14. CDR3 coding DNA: TGCAGCGTTGAGGTTGTCACTAGCGACATAAACTACGAGCAGTACTTC. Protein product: CSVEVVTSDINYEQYF.

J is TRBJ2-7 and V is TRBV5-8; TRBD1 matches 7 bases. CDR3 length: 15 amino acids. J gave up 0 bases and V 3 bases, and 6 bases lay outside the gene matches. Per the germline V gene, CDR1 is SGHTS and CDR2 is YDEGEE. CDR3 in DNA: TGTGCCAGCAGCTATAAGGGACAGAGCTCCTACGAGCAGTACTTC. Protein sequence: CASSYKGQSSYEQYF.

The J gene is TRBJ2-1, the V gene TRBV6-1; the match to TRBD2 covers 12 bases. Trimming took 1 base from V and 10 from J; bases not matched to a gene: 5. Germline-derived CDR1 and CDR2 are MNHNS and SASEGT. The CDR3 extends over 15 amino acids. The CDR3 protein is CASSEGRGLAGEQFF. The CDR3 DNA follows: TGTGCCAGCAGTGAAGGGAGAGGACTAGCGGGGGAGCAGTTCTTC.

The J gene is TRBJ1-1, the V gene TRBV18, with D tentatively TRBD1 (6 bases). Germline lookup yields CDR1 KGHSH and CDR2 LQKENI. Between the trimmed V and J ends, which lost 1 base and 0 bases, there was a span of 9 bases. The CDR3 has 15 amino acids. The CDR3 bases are TGTGCCAGCTCACCACGGGGGCCCTTGAACACTGAAGCTTTCTTT. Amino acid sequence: CASSPRGPLNTEAFF.

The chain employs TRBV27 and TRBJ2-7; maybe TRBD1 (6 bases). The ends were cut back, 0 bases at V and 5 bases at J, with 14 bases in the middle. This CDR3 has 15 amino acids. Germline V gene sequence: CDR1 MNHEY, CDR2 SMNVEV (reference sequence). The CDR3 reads CASSLSYQGFNEQYF. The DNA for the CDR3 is TGTGCCAGCAGTTTATCGTACCAGGGGTTCAACGAGCAGTACTTC.

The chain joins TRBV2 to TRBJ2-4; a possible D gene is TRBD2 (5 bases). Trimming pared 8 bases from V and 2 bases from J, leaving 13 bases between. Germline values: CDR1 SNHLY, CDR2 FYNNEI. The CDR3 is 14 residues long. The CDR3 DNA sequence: TGTGCCAGCCTCCCGGGGTTGTCCAAAAACATTCAGTACTTC. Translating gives CASLPGLSKNIQYF.

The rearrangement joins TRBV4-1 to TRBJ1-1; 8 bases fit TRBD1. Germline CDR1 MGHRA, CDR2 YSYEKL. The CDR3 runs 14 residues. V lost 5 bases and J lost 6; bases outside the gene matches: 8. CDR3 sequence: CASSGWTGRAEAFF. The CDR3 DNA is TGCGCCAGCAGCGGCTGGACAGGGAGGGCTGAAGCTTTCTTT.

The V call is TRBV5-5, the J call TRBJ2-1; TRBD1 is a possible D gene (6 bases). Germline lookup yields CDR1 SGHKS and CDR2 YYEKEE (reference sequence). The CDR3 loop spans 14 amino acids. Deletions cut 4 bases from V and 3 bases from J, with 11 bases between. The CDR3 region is CASSLDRLYNEQFF. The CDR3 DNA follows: TGTGCCAGCAGCCTCGACAGGCTCTACAATGAGCAGTTCTTC.

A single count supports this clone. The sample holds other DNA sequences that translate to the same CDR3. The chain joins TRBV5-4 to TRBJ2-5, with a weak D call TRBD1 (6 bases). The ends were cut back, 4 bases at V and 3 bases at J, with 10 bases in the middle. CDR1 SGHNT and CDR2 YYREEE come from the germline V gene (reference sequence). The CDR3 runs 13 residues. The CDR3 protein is CASSLDSKETQYF. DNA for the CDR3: TGTGCCAGCAGCCTGGACAGTAAAGAGACCCAGTACTTC.

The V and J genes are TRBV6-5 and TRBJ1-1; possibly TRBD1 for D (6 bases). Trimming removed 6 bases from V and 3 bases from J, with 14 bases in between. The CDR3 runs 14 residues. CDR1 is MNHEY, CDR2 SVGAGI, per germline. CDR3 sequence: CASRTIQGYTEAFF. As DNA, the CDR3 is TGTGCCAGCAGGACCATACAGGGCTACACTGAAGCTTTCTTT.

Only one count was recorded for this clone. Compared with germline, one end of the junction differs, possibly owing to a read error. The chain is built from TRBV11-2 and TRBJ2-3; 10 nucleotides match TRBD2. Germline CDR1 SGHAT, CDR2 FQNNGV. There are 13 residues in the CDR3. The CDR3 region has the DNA TGTGCCAGCAGCTTAGTGGTAGCGGGGGGCCATCTTTTT. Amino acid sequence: CASSLVVAGGHLF.

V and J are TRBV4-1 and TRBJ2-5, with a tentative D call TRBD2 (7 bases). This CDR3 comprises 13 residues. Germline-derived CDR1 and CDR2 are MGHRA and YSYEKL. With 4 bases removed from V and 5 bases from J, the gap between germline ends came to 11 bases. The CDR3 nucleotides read TGCGCCAGCAGCCGAGGGGGGGGTGAGACCCAGTACTTC. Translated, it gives CASSRGGGETQYF.

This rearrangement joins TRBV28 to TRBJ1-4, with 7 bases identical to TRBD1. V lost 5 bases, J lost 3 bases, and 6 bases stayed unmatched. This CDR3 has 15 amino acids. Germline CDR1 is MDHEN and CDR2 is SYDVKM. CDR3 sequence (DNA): TGTGCCAGCAGTGCCACAGGGGCCGCTAATGAAAAACTGTTTTTT. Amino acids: CASSATGAANEKLFF.

Here the CDR3 reads CASRLQGTSGETQYF. CDR3 DNA: TGTGCCAGTAGACTACAGGGGACTAGCGGAGAGACCCAGTACTTC. J is TRBJ2-5 and V is TRBV19; TRBD2 aligns across 11 bases. The CDR3 contains 15 residues. CDR1 is LNHDA and CDR2 is SQIVND in the germline V gene (reference sequence). The junction had 7 bases not matched to a gene; V was cut back by 6 bases and J by 4 bases.

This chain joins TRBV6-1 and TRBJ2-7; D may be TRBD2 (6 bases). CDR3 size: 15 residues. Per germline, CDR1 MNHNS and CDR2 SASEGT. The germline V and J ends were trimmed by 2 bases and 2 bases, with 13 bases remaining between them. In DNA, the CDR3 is TGTGCCAGCAGTGAACGGACTACCACACCCTACGAGCAGTACTTC. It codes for CASSERTTTPYEQYF.

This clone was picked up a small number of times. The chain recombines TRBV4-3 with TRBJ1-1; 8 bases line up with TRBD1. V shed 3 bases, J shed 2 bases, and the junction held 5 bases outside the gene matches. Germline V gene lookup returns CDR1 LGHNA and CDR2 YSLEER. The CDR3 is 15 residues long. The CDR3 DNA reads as TGCGCCAGCAGCCACATCGACAGGGGTAACACTGAAGCTTTCTTT. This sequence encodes CASSHIDRGNTEAFF.

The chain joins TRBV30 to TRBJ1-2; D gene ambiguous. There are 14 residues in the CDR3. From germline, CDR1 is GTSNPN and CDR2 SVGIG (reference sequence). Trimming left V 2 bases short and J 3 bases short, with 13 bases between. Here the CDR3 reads CAWSSGPRDYGYTF. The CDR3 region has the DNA TGTGCCTGGAGTTCGGGTCCCCGGGACTATGGCTACACCTTC.

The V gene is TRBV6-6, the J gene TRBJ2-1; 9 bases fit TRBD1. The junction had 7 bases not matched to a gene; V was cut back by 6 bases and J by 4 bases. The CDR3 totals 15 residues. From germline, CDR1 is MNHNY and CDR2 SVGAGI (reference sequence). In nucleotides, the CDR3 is TGTGCCAGCAGCGATCGGGACAGGGATTACAATGAGCAGTTCTTC. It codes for CASSDRDRDYNEQFF.